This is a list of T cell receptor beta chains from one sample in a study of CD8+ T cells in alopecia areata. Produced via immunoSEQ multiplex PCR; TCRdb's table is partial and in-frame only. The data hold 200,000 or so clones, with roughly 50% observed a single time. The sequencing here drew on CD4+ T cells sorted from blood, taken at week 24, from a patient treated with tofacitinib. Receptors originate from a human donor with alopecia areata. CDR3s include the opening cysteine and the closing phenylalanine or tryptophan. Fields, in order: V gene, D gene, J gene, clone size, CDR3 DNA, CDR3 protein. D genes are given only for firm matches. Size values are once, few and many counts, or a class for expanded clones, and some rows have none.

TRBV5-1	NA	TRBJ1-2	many	TGCGCCAGCAGCATAAAACCCGGGACTCAGGGCGGCTACACCTTC	CASSIKPGTQGGYTF
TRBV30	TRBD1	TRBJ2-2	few	TGTGCCTGGATAAGGACAGGCGGCGTCGGGGAGCTGTTTTTT	CAWIRTGGVGELFF
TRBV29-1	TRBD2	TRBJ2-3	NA	TGCAGCGTTTGGGCTAGCGGAACAGATACGCAGTATTTT	CSVWASGTDTQYF
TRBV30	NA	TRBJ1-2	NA	TGTGCACGAGAGAGACATTTGGGTGGCTACACCTTC	CARERHLGGYTF
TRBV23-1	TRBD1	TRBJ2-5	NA	TGCGCCAGCAGTCATGTCAGGGGGTATCACCAAGAGACCCAGTACTTC	CASSHVRGYHQETQYF
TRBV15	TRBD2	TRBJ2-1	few	TGTGCCACCAGTAGGCCAGCGGGAGTCAATGAGCAGTTCTTC	CATSRPAGVNEQFF
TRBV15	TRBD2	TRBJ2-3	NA	TGTGCCACCAGCAGTGCTAGCGGGGGAAGCACAGATACGCAGTATTTT	CATSSASGGSTDTQYF
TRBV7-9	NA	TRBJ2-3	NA	TGTGCCAGCAGCTTTTCATGGGGGGCGCGGGGCACAGATACGCAGTATTTT	CASSFSWGARGTDTQYF
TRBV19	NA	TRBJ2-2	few	TGTGCCAGTAGTATAGCGGGTACCACCGGGGAGCTGTTTTTT	CASSIAGTTGELFF
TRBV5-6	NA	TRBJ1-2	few	TGTGCCAGCAGCTTGGATCTCGGCTACACCTTC	CASSLDLGYTF
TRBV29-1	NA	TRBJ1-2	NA	TGCAGCGTCCCGAAGGAATTCTATGGCTACACCTTC	CSVPKEFYGYTF
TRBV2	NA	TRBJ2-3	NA	TGTGCCAGCAGTGGCGACACAGATACGCAGTATTTT	CASSGDTDTQYF
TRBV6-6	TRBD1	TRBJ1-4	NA	TGTGCCAGCAGCCGCCGGGACAGTAATGAAAAACTGTTTTTT	CASSRRDSNEKLFF
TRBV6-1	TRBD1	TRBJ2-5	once	TGTGCCAGCAGTGAAGCCTCCAGGACAGGGGGCCTCCAAGAGACCCAGTACTTC	CASSEASRTGGLQETQYF
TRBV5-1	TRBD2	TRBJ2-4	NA	TGCGCCAGCAGCGAGGGACTAGGGGACATTCAGTACTTC	CASSEGLGDIQYF
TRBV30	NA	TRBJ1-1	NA	TGTGCCTGGGTCGCGGGGATTGAAGCTTTCTTT	CAWVAGIEAFF
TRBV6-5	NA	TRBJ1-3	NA	TGTGCCAGCAGTTACTCGGAGTGGGGATCTGGAAACACCATATATTTT	CASSYSEWGSGNTIYF
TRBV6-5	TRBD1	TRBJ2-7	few	TGTGCCAGCAGAACCGACAGGGGGACAATCTACGAGCAGTACTTC	CASRTDRGTIYEQYF
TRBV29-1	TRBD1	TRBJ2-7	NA	TGCAGCGTTGGGGACAGGGTTCGCGAGCAGTACTTC	CSVGDRVREQYF
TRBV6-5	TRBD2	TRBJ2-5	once	TGTGCCAGCAGTATCACGGGACTAGCTTCCGAGACCCAGTACTTC	CASSITGLASETQYF
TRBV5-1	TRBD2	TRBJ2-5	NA	TGCGCCAGCAGCTTGACGGCTAGCGGGAGCGTGGAGACCCAGTACTTC	CASSLTASGSVETQYF
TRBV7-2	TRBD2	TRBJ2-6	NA	TGTGCCAGCAGTCCCGCGGGGGGTGCCAACGTCCTGACTTTC	CASSPAGGANVLTF
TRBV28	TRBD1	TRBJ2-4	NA	TGTGCCAGCAGACAGACAGGGGTCTTGAACATTCAGTACTTC	CASRQTGVLNIQYF
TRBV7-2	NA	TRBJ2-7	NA	TGTGCCAGCAGCTCCCGACCGAGTTCCTACGAGCAGTACTTC	CASSSRPSSYEQYF
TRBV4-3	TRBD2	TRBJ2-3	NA	TGCGCCAGCAGCCAAAGTCCAGCGGGGGACACAGATACGCAGTATTTT	CASSQSPAGDTDTQYF
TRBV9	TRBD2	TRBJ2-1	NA	TGTGCCAGCAGCGTAGAATTAGCGGGAGGACACTACAATGAGCAGTTCTTC	CASSVELAGGHYNEQFF
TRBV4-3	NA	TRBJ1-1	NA	TGCGCCAGCAGCCAAAATAGAGGTTCCCAAGAAGGCACTGAAGCTTTCTTT	CASSQNRGSQEGTEAFF
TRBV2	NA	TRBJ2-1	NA	TGTGCCAGCAGTGCGGACTCGCCTGGGATTGAGCAGTTCTTC	CASSADSPGIEQFF
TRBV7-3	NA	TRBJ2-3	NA	TGTGCCAGCAGCAGAAACGGACGCCTTGAGGATACGCAGTATTTT	CASSRNGRLEDTQYF
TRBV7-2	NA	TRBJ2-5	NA	TGTGCCAGCAGCTTGGGGGTCCGGCAAGAGACCCAGTACTTC	CASSLGVRQETQYF
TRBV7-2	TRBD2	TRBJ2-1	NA	TGTGCCAGCAGTAAGGGACTAGCGGGAGGCCCAGCTCAATGGGAGCAGTTCTTC	CASSKGLAGGPAQWEQFF
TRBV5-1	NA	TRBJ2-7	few	TGCGCCAGCAGCCAGAGGGTCACCGAGCAGTACTTC	CASSQRVTEQYF
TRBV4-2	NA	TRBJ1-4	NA	TGTGCCAGCAGCTTGGACGGTGAAAAACTGTTTTTT	CASSLDGEKLFF
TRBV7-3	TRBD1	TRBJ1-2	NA	TGTGCCAGCAGCTGGGGACAGGGGGCGCGGGGCTACACCTTC	CASSWGQGARGYTF
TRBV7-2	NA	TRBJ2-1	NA	TGTGCCAGCAGCCCTATAGCGGCCAGCTCCTACAATGAGCAGTTCTTC	CASSPIAASSYNEQFF
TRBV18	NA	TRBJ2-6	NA	TGTGCCAGCTCAAGGGGGACGCCGAGCTCTGGGGCCAACGTCCTGACTTTC	CASSRGTPSSGANVLTF
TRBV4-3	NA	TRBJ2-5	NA	TGCGCCACCGTACGGCTGTCAGAAACCCAGTACTTC	CATVRLSETQYF
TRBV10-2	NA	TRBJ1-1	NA	TGCGCCAGCAGTGAGTCGAAAACAGCCTCTGAAGCTTTCTTT	CASSESKTASEAFF
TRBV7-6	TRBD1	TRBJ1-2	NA	TGTGCCAGCAGCTTTGGGACAGGGTCAGCTAACTATGGCTACACCTTC	CASSFGTGSANYGYTF
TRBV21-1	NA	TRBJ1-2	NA	TGTGCCAGCAGCGACCCCCCCACAGCCAACTATGGCTACACCTTC	CASSDPPTANYGYTF
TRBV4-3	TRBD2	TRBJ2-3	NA	TGCGCCAGCAGCCAAGATAGGGCTAGCGGGGGGACAGATACGCAGTATTTT	CASSQDRASGGTDTQYF
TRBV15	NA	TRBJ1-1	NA	TGTGCCACCAGCCGCGACGGCCAGAACACTGAAGCTTTCTTT	CATSRDGQNTEAFF
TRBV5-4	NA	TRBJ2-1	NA	TGTGCCAGCAGCCCAGGGACTGGAGGGCGGGTAGCGCGCGATGAGCAGTTCTTC	CASSPGTGGRVARDEQFF
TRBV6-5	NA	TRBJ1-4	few	TGTGCCAGCAGTGAGACGCGGGGCGAAAAACTGTTTTTT	CASSETRGEKLFF
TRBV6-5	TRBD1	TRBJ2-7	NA	TGTGCCAGCAAAGGACAGGGGGGCAGTTACGAGCAGTACTTC	CASKGQGGSYEQYF
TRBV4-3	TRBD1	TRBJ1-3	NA	TGCGCCAGCAGCCAAGAGCTGACAGGGTTCCTTGGAAACACCATATATTTT	CASSQELTGFLGNTIYF
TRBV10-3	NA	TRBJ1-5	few	TGTGCCATCAGTGCGGGGATCCCCAATCAGCCCCAGCATTTT	CAISAGIPNQPQHF
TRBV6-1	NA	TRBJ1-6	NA	TGTGCCAGCATGAGGACAAGTAATTCACCCCTCCACTTT	CASMRTSNSPLHF